One sample yielded the 17 T cell receptor beta chains listed below, sequenced in a study of blood T cell repertoires in COVID-19. Using immunoSEQ multiplex PCR, the repertoire was profiled, and TCRdb retains in-frame clones only, with some absent. Of 100,000 or so clones in the sample, about 92% were seen once. The material sequenced was peripheral blood. Every receptor here comes from a man between 50 and 59 years old with active COVID-19.

This clone is a singleton in its sample. The V gene is TRBV7-9, the J gene TRBJ2-3; D is undetermined. Trimming stripped 1 base from V and 6 bases from J, with 8 bases between. This CDR3 contains 13 residues. The germline V gene has CDR1 SEHNR and CDR2 FQNEAQ (reference sequence). The CDR3 coding sequence is TGTGCCAGCAGCTTAGTTGGCGGCGATACGCAGTATTTT. It codes for CASSLVGGDTQYF.

This chain connects TRBV3-1 (or the pseudogene TRBV3-2) to TRBJ2-5, with D hard to call. Trimming stripped 3 bases from V and 4 bases from J, with 9 bases between. The CDR3 totals 13 residues. Germline lookup yields CDR1 LGHDT and CDR2 YNNKEL (reference sequence). CDR3 amino acids: CASSQLGLETQYF. The CDR3 DNA reads TGTGCCAGCAGCCAGCTGGGCCTAGAGACCCAGTACTTC.

CDR3 bases: TGTGCCAGCACCGAAAGAGGACTACCACACTCTGGAAACACCATATATTTT. Translating gives CASTERGLPHSGNTIYF. V is TRBV3-1 (or the pseudogene TRBV3-2) and J is TRBJ1-3, with D unclear. Per germline, CDR1 LGHDT and CDR2 YNNKEL (reference sequence). This CDR3 is 17 amino acids long. Trimming shortened V by 7 bases and J by 0 bases, and 19 bases separated the two germline ends.

The gene calls are TRBV28 and TRBJ1-1; a weak D match, TRBD1 (5 bases). Trimming took 3 bases from V and 5 from J, leaving 10 bases between them. Germline values: CDR1 MDHEN, CDR2 SYDVKM. The CDR3 totals 13 residues. CDR3 in amino acids: CASSFLQGTEAFF. The DNA of the CDR3 is TGTGCCAGCAGTTTCCTTCAGGGAACTGAAGCTTTCTTT.

The chain is built from TRBV11-1 and TRBJ1-1; D is unresolved. The CDR3 is 11 residues long. From germline, CDR1 is SGHAT and CDR2 FQDESV (reference sequence). The V and J ends lost 2 bases and 6 bases respectively, with 4 bases between them. The CDR3 region has the DNA TGTGCCAGCAGCTTACGGGCTGAAGCTTTCTTT. Protein product: CASSLRAEAFF. Supplemented by reference TRBV11-1 and TRBJ1-1, the full variable domain reads EAEVAQSPRYKITEKSQAVAFWCDPISGHATLYWYRQILGQGPELLVQFQDESVVDDSQLPKDRFSAERLKGVDSTLKIQPAELGDSAMYLCASSLRAEAFFGQGTRLTVV.

The CDR3 bases are TGTGCCAGCAGTGTAGAAACTAGCCCCCTTTGGGAGCAGTTCTTC. This translates into CASSVETSPLWEQFF. The genes are TRBV6-4 and TRBJ2-1, with D perhaps matching TRBD2 (6 bases). V lost 4 bases to trimming and J lost 10 bases, with 20 bases between them. The V gene's germline CDR1 is MRHNA and CDR2 SNTAGT. This CDR3 comprises 15 residues.

The rearrangement uses TRBV27 and TRBJ1-2; D ambiguous. The V end lost 6 bases, the J end lost 3 bases, and 8 bases lay between the germline ends. Germline V gene sequence: CDR1 MNHEY, CDR2 SMNVEV (reference sequence). This CDR3 has 12 amino acids. The CDR3 is CASSRGDYGYTF. CDR3 nucleotides: TGTGCCAGCAGCCGCGGGGACTATGGCTACACCTTC.

V is TRBV18 and J is TRBJ1-6, with unresolved D. Trimming removed 3 bases at V and 6 bases at J, with 12 bases between. Looked up from germline, CDR1 is KGHSH and CDR2 is LQKENI. The CDR3 contains 15 residues. DNA for the CDR3: TGTGCCAGCTCACCCTCTGAGGGAGGTAATTCACCCCTCCACTTT. Encoded protein: CASSPSEGGNSPLHF.

CDR3 sequence reads: CASSRTRQRGETQYF. Here the CDR3 DNA reads TGTGCCAGCAGTCGAACCCGACAAAGAGGGGAGACCCAGTACTTC. The chain combines TRBV27 with TRBJ2-5, with D perhaps matching TRBD2 (5 bases). The V and J ends lost 5 bases and 5 bases respectively, with 18 bases between them. The CDR3 runs 15 residues. CDR1 is MNHEY, CDR2 SMNVEV, per germline (reference sequence).

For the CDR3, the DNA is TGCGCCAGCAGCTTGGGGGTGACTAGCGGGATTGTTGAGCAGTTCTTC. Its translation: CASSLGVTSGIVEQFF. The chain links TRBV5-1 to TRBJ2-1; the match to TRBD2 covers 11 bases. Unmatched junction bases numbered 8, after V lost 0 bases and J lost 9 bases. Germline CDR1 and CDR2: SGHRS and YFSETQ. The CDR3 totals 16 residues.

This chain connects TRBV5-1 to TRBJ1-6; possibly TRBD1 for D (5 bases). Germline CDR1 SGHRS, CDR2 YFSETQ. V shed 0 bases and J shed 7 bases, with 11 bases lying between them. The CDR3 runs to 15 residues. The CDR3 protein is CASSLDSPGNSPLHF. CDR3 in DNA: TGCGCCAGCAGCTTGGACAGCCCAGGGAATTCACCCCTCCACTTT.

V gene TRBV5-4 combines with J gene TRBJ1-2; D not certain. The CDR3 loop spans 13 amino acids. Germline loops: CDR1 SGHNT, CDR2 YYREEE (reference sequence). V gave up 6 bases and J gave up 5 bases, with 14 bases separating them. CDR3 DNA: TGTGCCAGCATCGGAGCGGGAGGATATGGCTACACCTTC. Translation gives CASIGAGGYGYTF.

CDR3 in DNA: TGTGCCAGTACCCTCGAGCGGGAGGGCCTCTATGAGCAGTTCTTC. It is translated as CASTLEREGLYEQFF. The chain couples TRBV19 to TRBJ2-1, with 10 bases aligning to TRBD2. The length of the CDR3 is 15 residues. With 7 bases clipped from V and 8 bases from J, the junction kept 11 bases outside the gene matches. In germline, CDR1 is LNHDA, CDR2 SQIVND (reference sequence).

The chain carries TRBV28 and TRBJ2-7; D possibly corresponds to TRBD1 (6 bases). Germline-derived CDR1 and CDR2 are MDHEN and SYDVKM. Trimming took 5 bases from V and 0 from J, leaving 11 bases between them. The CDR3 spans 14 residues. CDR3 sequence reads: CASSRQELSYEQYF. DNA for the CDR3: TGTGCCAGCAGTCGACAGGAGCTCTCCTACGAGCAGTACTTC.

This chain joins TRBV18 and TRBJ2-7; maybe TRBD1 (6 bases). Germline lookup yields CDR1 KGHSH and CDR2 LQKENI. V lost 3 bases and J 2 bases, leaving 8 bases between the germline ends. This CDR3 comprises 13 residues. CDR3 bases: TGTGCCAGCTCACCGGACAGAGCCTACGAGCAGTACTTC. It encodes CASSPDRAYEQYF. The full variable domain, its missing parts supplied by reference TRBV18 and TRBJ2-7, is NAGVMQNPRHLVRRRGQEARLRCSPMKGHSHVYWYRQLPEEGLKFMVYLQKENIIDESGMPKERFSAEFPKEGPSILRIQQVVRGDSAAYFCASSPDRAYEQYFGPGTRLTVT.

The chain carries TRBV18 and TRBJ2-2, with 11 bases lining up with TRBD1. The length of the CDR3 is 18 residues. Germline loops: CDR1 KGHSH, CDR2 LQKENI. Losses at the gene ends were 3 bases for V and 0 bases for J; bases not matched to a gene: 6. The CDR3 DNA sequence: TGTGCCAGCTCACCCAGGGACAGGGGGTACGCGAACACCGGGGAGCTGTTTTTT. It yields the protein CASSPRDRGYANTGELFF.

J is TRBJ1-5 and V is TRBV28; 8 bases line up with TRBD1. The ends lost 6 bases at V and 6 bases at J; junction bases unmatched: 16. Germline V gene data show CDR1 as MDHEN and CDR2 as SYDVKM. The CDR3 totals 17 residues. CDR3 in DNA: TGTGCCAGCAGCCCCTGGACAGGGTCAGGTGTGGGTCAGCCCCAGCATTTT. The encoded protein is CASSPWTGSGVGQPQHF.